The entry that follows covers one T cell receptor (beta chain) sequence. Its matching antigen is unknown. This sample is drawn from a study of CD8+CD57+ T cells in acquired aplastic anemia. Findings of the study overall: Shared by patients and controls, approximately 28 CD8+ CDR3s were abundant in patients.

The template for TCR beta VDJ and CDR3 sequence profiling was genomic DNA. Each CDR3 protein gets one entry after TCRdb re-called the reads with MiXCR. The sample contains over 150,000 distinct CDR3 sequences, 70% to 80% of which appear only once. Sequencing was done on patients that had shown CD8+CD57+ cell expansion by flow cytometry. Each patient had severe acquired aplastic anemia. The germline CDR1 and CDR2 sequences are MGHRA and YSYEKL. The CDR3 has 14 residues. With V trimmed by 0 bases and J by 3 bases, 1 base remained unmatched. The sequence was collected from a human donor with aplastic anemia. The gene calls are TRBV4-1 and TRBJ2-7; 8 bases fit TRBD2. Sequenced material: sorted CD4+, CD8+, or CD8+CD57+ T cells (not recorded which) from PBMCs. Here the CDR3 reads CASSQEAGGYEQYF. CDR3 DNA sequence: TGCGCCAGCAGCCAAGAGGCGGGGGGCTACGAGCAGTACTTC.